A selection of T cell receptor beta chains follows, all from one sample in a study of shared clonotypes between healthy human individuals. Assay used: immunoSEQ multiplex PCR; TCRdb lists only in-frame clones, some missing. The data show approximately 650,000 clones, just under 97% seen once. The sample comprised naive CD8+ T cells sorted from blood. The receptors originated from a woman under 40 in good health. Each CDR3 is given with its conserved first and last residue. A D gene is named only where the DNA matches it firmly. Clone size is not always given. Where it is, it says once, few, many or a class for expanded clones.

CDR3nt | CDR3aa | j_gene | v_gene | d_gene | abundance
TGTGCCAGCAGCGTAGAATCCCGGGAAGGTGGCGTTCAGTACTTC | CASSVESREGGVQYF | TRBJ2-4 | TRBV9 | NA | NA
TGTGCCAGCAGCCAGACTAGCGGAAACTCCTACGAGCAGTACTTC | CASSQTSGNSYEQYF | TRBJ2-7 | TRBV27 | TRBD2 | NA
TGTGCCAGCAGTCCGGGACAGGTACCTTTTGGGGCCAACGTCCTGACTTTC | CASSPGQVPFGANVLTF | TRBJ2-6 | TRBV13 | TRBD1 | NA
TGCAGCGTTTTGCTCGAGACCTACGAGCAGTACTTC | CSVLLETYEQYF | TRBJ2-7 | TRBV29-1 | NA | NA
TGTGCCAGTAGTATACGGACTAGCGACGAGCAGTACTTC | CASSIRTSDEQYF | TRBJ2-7 | TRBV19 | TRBD2 | NA
TGTGCCAGCAGCTTAATCGAGGGGGCTGATACGCAGTATTTT | CASSLIEGADTQYF | TRBJ2-3 | TRBV7-3 | TRBD1 | NA
TGTGCCAGCAGTTTCAGGGAGGTTCGCACCGGGGAGCTGTTTTTT | CASSFREVRTGELFF | TRBJ2-2 | TRBV27 | NA | NA
TGTGCCAGCAGTCCACAGTGGGGGGTTAAGGTCCCAGATACGCAGTATTTT | CASSPQWGVKVPDTQYF | TRBJ2-3 | TRBV27 | NA | NA
TGCGCCAGCAGCTTTGGGGGTCGCTCCTACGAGCAGTACTTC | CASSFGGRSYEQYF | TRBJ2-7 | TRBV5-1 | NA | NA
TGTGCCAGCAGCGTAGAGGACACCACAGATACGCAGTATTTT | CASSVEDTTDTQYF | TRBJ2-3 | TRBV9 | NA | NA
TGTGCCAGCAGCACCGGGACTGGTACCTACAATGAGCAGTTCTTC | CASSTGTGTYNEQFF | TRBJ2-1 | TRBV11-3 | NA | NA
TGCGCCAGCAGCCAAGGGTTACAGGGGGCAATCTCCTACGAGCAGTACTTC | CASSQGLQGAISYEQYF | TRBJ2-7 | TRBV4-1 | TRBD1 | NA
TGTGCCAGCAGTGTGGGGGAGTACCAAGAGACCCAGTACTTC | CASSVGEYQETQYF | TRBJ2-5 | TRBV2 | NA | NA
TGTGCCAGCAGCTTACAGAACACCGGGGAGCTGTTTTTT | CASSLQNTGELFF | TRBJ2-2 | TRBV11-2 | NA | NA
TGTGCCAGCAGCTGGTCGGGGGCCGGCTATGGCTACACCTTC | CASSWSGAGYGYTF | TRBJ1-2 | TRBV5-4 | NA | once
TGCGCCAGCAGCCAAAACCCAGCCTACGAGCAGTACTTC | CASSQNPAYEQYF | TRBJ2-7 | TRBV4-1 | NA | once
TGTGCCAGCAGTCCACGACTAGCGGGAGGCTTCTACAATGAGCAGTTCTTC | CASSPRLAGGFYNEQFF | TRBJ2-1 | TRBV27 | TRBD2 | NA
TGTGCCTGGAGTGGCACCTTGGGACGGATGTACGAGCAGTACTTC | CAWSGTLGRMYEQYF | TRBJ2-7 | TRBV30 | NA | NA
TGTGCCAGCAGGACGGGGAGCTCCTACAATGAGCAGTTCTTC | CASRTGSSYNEQFF | TRBJ2-1 | TRBV27 | NA | NA
TGTGCCAGTAGTGTGGGGGGGACTAGCGGATCCTACGAGCAGTACTTC | CASSVGGTSGSYEQYF | TRBJ2-7 | TRBV19 | TRBD2 | NA
TGTGCCACCAGCATGGCGGGACAAATCTCCAATGAGCAGTTCTTC | CATSMAGQISNEQFF | TRBJ2-1 | TRBV15 | NA | NA
TGTGCCAGCAGCTTGAGGGTGGTGGAGACCCAGTACTTC | CASSLRVVETQYF | TRBJ2-5 | TRBV5-6 | NA | NA
TGTGCCAGCAGCTCCGACCCGAACACTGAAGCTTTCTTT | CASSSDPNTEAFF | TRBJ1-1 | TRBV27 | NA | NA
TGTGCCAGCAGCTCGGGGGACAGGGGATTCTACGAGCAGTACTTC | CASSSGDRGFYEQYF | TRBJ2-7 | TRBV5-6 | TRBD1 | NA
TGCGCCAGCAGCCAGACTAGGATGGGCGAGCAGTACTTC | CASSQTRMGEQYF | TRBJ2-7 | TRBV4-1 | NA | NA
TGTGCCAGCAGCCTTAGCGGGGAGGAGCAGTTCTTC | CASSLSGEEQFF | TRBJ2-1 | TRBV11-2 | TRBD2 | NA